The clone carrying this T cell receptor (beta chain) was seen a handful of times. This entry is derived from a study of metastatic and nonmetastatic thyroid tumors. Germline V gene lookup returns CDR1 WNHNN and CDR2 SYGVQD (reference sequence). The CDR3 loop spans 15 amino acids. V was cut by 3 bases and J by 4 bases, with 10 bases left in between. TCRdb re-analyzed the PCR reads through MiXCR. Seen here are about 7,600 clones, around 27% observed once, and the top ten hold approximately 19%. Treatment of any kind had been given to no patient before thyroid surgery. Sequences were obtained from adjacent normal tissue. The chain employs TRBV10-1 and TRBJ2-6; D is ambiguous. The sequence derives from a female donor with papillary thyroid cancer or a benign thyroid nodule (not recorded which). Some clones in this sample may be carry-over from other donors' samples. The CDR3 sequence is CASSDLLSGANVLTF. The CDR3 DNA is TGCGCCAGCAGTGACTTATTATCCGGGGCCAACGTCCTGACTTTC.